The sequence of this T cell receptor beta chain was determined in a study of T cells after yellow fever vaccination. Germline V gene data show CDR1 as GTSNPN and CDR2 as SVGIG (reference sequence). The ends were cut back, 3 bases at V and 0 bases at J, with 10 bases in the middle. The CDR3 length is 14 residues. One entry per CDR3 protein, called by TCRdb with MiXCR from the 5' RACE reads. The sample carries 95,000 to 150,000 distinct CDR3 sequences, about 7% recorded once. The sample holds many counts of this clonotype. Sequenced material: CD4+ T cells sorted from PBMCs, taken 10 days after the first yellow fever vaccination. This receptor was taken from a young man who received the YFV17D yellow fever vaccine. The rearrangement joins TRBV30 to TRBJ2-3, with D possibly being TRBD2 (6 bases). CDR3 region: CAWRWAGSTDTQYF. The CDR3 bases are TGTGCCTGGAGATGGGCGGGAAGCACAGATACGCAGTATTTT.